Below, 9 T cell receptor beta chains from the same sample are listed, as sequenced in a study of Tregs in tolerant kidney transplant recipients. Related graft donors supplied nonmyeloablative bone marrow transplants, and mixed chimerism was transient. Profiling relied on immunoSEQ multiplex PCR, and the TCRdb table lists in-frame clones only, not all of them. Recorded for this sample: a few thousand clones. Material: CD8+ T cells from blood (PBMCs), obtained 6 months after the transplant. Source of these receptors: a human patient who received a combined kidney and bone marrow transplant. Some of the T cells may derive from the graft donor.

A word on this clone: The read gets to within 3 residues of the CDR3 end, and the germline J gene fills in the rest. V is TRBV19 and J is TRBJ2-7, with 12 bases fitting TRBD1. Germline CDR1 reads LNHDA; CDR2 reads SQIVND (reference sequence). After removal of 4 bases from V and 4 bases from J, the junction contained 8 bases not matched to a gene. This CDR3 has 16 residues. The covered CDR3 bases are TGTGCCAGTAGTACACGACCGGGACAGGGGGCGTACGAG. Amino acids: CASSTRPGQGAYE. The whole CDR3 protein is CASSTRPGQGAYEQYF.

To note about this clone: The read terminates 3 residues before the CDR3 end, so the remaining end is supplied by the germline J gene. The V gene is TRBV12-3 or TRBV12-4, the J gene TRBJ2-7; 12 bases are shared with TRBD2. V gave up 5 bases and J gave up 4 bases; unmatched junction bases: 9. This CDR3 is built from 16 residues. The DNA read from the CDR3 is TGTGCCAGCAGTAACTCCGGGACTAGCGGGCTGTACGAG. Translating it yields CASSNSGTSGLYE. The entire CDR3 protein is CASSNSGTSGLYEQYF.

For this clone: One end of the junction fails to match germline, which may point to a read error. The read terminates 3 residues before the CDR3 end, so the remaining end is supplied by the germline J gene. The chain has TRBV28 and TRBJ2-5, with 9 bases matching TRBD1. This CDR3 is 16 amino acids long. CDR1 MDHEN and CDR2 SYDVKM come from the germline V gene. Partial CDR3 DNA: TGTGCCAGCAGTCTATGGACAGGGGCCCCACAAGAGACC. Translated: CASSLWTGAPQET. The CDR3 in its entirety is CASSLWTGAPQETQYF.

A remark on this clone: Read coverage stops 3 residues before the CDR3 terminus; the germline J gene supplies the remainder. The rearrangement links TRBV7-7 to TRBJ2-2; D may be TRBD1 (5 bases). V gave up 5 bases and J gave up 6 bases, with 10 bases separating them. This CDR3 spans 13 amino acids. The germline V gene has CDR1 SSHAT and CDR2 FNYEAQ (reference sequence). The CDR3 DNA, read in part, is TGTGCCAGCAGCGAGACAGAGGCCGGGGAG. As protein: CASSETEAGE. Given in full, the CDR3 is CASSETEAGELFF.

Of note for this clone: The missing CDR3 end, 3 residues past where the read stops, is filled in from the germline J gene. The chain employs TRBV9 and TRBJ2-7; 8 bases align to TRBD1. Germline V CDR1 and CDR2: SGDLS, YYNGEE. The CDR3 length is 12 residues. The V gene end was trimmed by 7 bases and the J gene end by 4 bases; junction bases not matched to a gene: 4. The sequenced part of the CDR3 DNA is TGTGCCAGCTCTAGACAGGGGTACGAG. It encodes CASSRQGYE. The whole CDR3 protein is CASSRQGYEQYF.

As regards this clone: The read is 3 residues too short to cover the CDR3 end, so that end is filled in from the germline J gene. The V call is TRBV2, the J call TRBJ1-4; tentative D call: TRBD1 (5 bases). The ends were cut back, 4 bases at V and 2 bases at J, with 11 bases in the middle. Germline V CDR1 and CDR2: SNHLY, FYNNEI. The CDR3 length is 15 residues. The DNA read from the CDR3 is TGTGCCAGCAGTGGCCTAAAGGGGACTAATGAAAAA. This sequence encodes CASSGLKGTNEK. The CDR3 as a whole reads CASSGLKGTNEKLFF.

Details on this clone: The CDR3 goes on 3 residues after the read ends, and that part is filled in from the germline J gene. This sequence joins TRBV20-1 and TRBJ2-7; D perhaps matches TRBD2 (6 bases). V lost 4 bases and J lost 0, with 16 bases in between. CDR1 and CDR2 (germline): DFQATT, SNEGSKA (reference sequence). This CDR3 region has 15 residues. The part of the CDR3 DNA that was read is TGCAGTGCTACCCGCCGGGACTCCTACTCCTACGAG. This encodes CSATRRDSYSYE. The full CDR3 is CSATRRDSYSYEQYF.

As to this clone: The DNA ends 3 residues before the CDR3 does, and the rest of the CDR3 is filled in from the germline J gene. The chain couples TRBV29-1 to TRBJ2-1, with 8 bases fitting TRBD2. With 5 bases clipped from V and 0 bases from J, the junction kept 3 bases outside the gene matches. Looked up from germline, CDR1 is SQVTM and CDR2 is ANQGSEA. This CDR3 has 14 amino acids. This CDR3 is CSVISGSSYNEQFF. The part of the CDR3 DNA that was read is TGCAGCGTTATAAGCGGGAGCTCCTACAATGAG.

As to this clone: The DNA ends 3 residues before the CDR3 does, and the rest of the CDR3 is filled in from the germline J gene. This chain links TRBV27 with TRBJ1-1; 8 nucleotides align to TRBD1. Germline CDR1 is MNHEY and CDR2 is SMNVEV (reference sequence). CDR3 length equals 15 residues. With 7 bases clipped from V and 5 bases from J, the junction kept 12 bases outside the gene matches. The DNA read from the CDR3 is TGTGCCAGCACCATTGATACAGGGGGGAGGACTGAA. Encoded protein: CASTIDTGGRTE. The full CDR3 protein reads CASTIDTGGRTEAFF.